Described below is a single T cell receptor (beta chain) sequence and its context. Its specificity is not known. This sample is part of a study of T-cell memory formation after mild COVID-19. Study background: Most TCR clusters belonged to a single donor. The study, taken as a whole, reports: The CD4+ clones that contracted clustered mainly within CM and EM, and the CD8+ clones concentrated in EMRA. Clones that got smaller from day 15 to 85 had even CD4/CD8, while clones growing later tipped toward CD4+.

With constant-segment primers, 5'RACE yielded cDNA libraries of TCR alpha and TCR beta that carried sample barcodes and UMIs. TCRdb itself ran the 5' RACE reads through MiXCR, one entry per CDR3 protein. The sample yields a few hundred thousand distinct CDR3 sequences, roughly 17% seen once. Material for sequencing was PBMCs or a T cell subset sorted from them (not recorded which). This receptor was obtained from a man between 18 and 35 years old who had mild COVID-19 (a few samples of this study predate the infection). Cell type and time point are not known.

The CDR3 nucleotides read TGTGCCAGCAGCTTAGGGCTGATAAAAAACATTCAGTACTTC. Amino acid sequence: CASSLGLIKNIQYF. This chain joins TRBV7-2 and TRBJ2-4; D not certain. Germline loops: CDR1 SGHTA, CDR2 FQGNSA. V dropped 1 base and J dropped 4 bases, with 8 bases sitting between them. The CDR3 contains 14 residues.